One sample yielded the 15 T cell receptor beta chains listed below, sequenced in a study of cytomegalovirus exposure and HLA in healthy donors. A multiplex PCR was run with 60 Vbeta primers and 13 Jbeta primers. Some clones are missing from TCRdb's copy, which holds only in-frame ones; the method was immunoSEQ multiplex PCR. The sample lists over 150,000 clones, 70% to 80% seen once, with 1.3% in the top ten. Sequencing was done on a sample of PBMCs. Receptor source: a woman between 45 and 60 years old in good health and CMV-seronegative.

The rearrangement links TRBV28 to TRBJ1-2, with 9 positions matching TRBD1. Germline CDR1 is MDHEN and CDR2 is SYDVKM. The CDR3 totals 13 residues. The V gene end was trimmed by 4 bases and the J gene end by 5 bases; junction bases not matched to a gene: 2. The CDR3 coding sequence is TGTGCCAGCAGTTCGGGACAGGGTTATGGCTACACCTTC. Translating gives CASSSGQGYGYTF.

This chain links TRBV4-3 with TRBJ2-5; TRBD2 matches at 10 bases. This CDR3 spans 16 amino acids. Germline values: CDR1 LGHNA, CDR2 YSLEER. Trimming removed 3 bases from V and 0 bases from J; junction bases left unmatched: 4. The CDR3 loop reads CASSHLAGDYQETQYF. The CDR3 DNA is TGCGCCAGCAGCCACCTAGCGGGGGACTACCAAGAGACCCAGTACTTC.

As DNA, the CDR3 is TGTGCCAGCAGTGAGGGACACCGGACCCAGTACTTC. Protein product: CASSEGHRTQYF. This chain uses TRBV27 with TRBJ2-5; D is possibly TRBD1 (6 bases). This CDR3 is 12 amino acids long. The germline gives CDR1 MNHEY, CDR2 SMNVEV (reference sequence). Trimming took 5 bases from V and 7 from J, leaving 11 bases between them.

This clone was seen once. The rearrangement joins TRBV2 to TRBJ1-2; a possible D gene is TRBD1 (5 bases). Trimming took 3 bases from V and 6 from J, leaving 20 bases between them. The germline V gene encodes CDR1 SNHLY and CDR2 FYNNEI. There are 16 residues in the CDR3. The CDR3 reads CASSDVGEDMWNGYTF. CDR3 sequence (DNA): TGTGCCAGCAGTGACGTGGGTGAGGACATGTGGAATGGCTACACCTTC.

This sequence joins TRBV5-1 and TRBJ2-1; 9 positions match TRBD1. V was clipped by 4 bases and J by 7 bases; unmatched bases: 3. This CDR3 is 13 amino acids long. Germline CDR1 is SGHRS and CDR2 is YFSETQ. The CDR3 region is CASSHGTGNEQFF. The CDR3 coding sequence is TGCGCCAGCAGCCACGGGACAGGGAATGAGCAGTTCTTC.

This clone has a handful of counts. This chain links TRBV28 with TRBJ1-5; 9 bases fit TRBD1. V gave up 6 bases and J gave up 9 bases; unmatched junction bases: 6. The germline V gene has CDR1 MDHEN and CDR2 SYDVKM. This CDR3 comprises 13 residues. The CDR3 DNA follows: TGTGCCAGCAGCTCGGGACAGGGCCGGCCCCAGCATTTT. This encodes CASSSGQGRPQHF.

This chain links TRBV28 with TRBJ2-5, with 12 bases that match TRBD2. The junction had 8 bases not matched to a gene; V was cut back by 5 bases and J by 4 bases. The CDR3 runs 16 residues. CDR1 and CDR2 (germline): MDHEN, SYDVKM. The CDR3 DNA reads TGTGCCAGCAGTCCACCGACTAGCGGGAGAGGAGAGACCCAGTACTTC. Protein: CASSPPTSGRGETQYF.

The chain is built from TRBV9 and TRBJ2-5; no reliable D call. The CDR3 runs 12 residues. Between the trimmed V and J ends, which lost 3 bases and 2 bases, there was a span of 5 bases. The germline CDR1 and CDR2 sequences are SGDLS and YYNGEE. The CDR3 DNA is TGTGCCAGCAGCGGCTATCAAGAGACCCAGTACTTC. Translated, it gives CASSGYQETQYF.

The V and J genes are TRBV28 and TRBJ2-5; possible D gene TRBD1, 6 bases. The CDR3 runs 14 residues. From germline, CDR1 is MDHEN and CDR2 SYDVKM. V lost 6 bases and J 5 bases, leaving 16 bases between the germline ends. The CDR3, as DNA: TGTGCCAGCAGCAAGAACAGGGACCTGGAGACCCAGTACTTC. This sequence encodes CASSKNRDLETQYF.

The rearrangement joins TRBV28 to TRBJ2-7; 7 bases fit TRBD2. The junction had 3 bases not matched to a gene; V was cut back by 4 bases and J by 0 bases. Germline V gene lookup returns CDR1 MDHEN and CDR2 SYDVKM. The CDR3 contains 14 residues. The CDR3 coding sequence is TGTGCCAGCAGTTCCCAGCGGGGCTCCTACGAGCAGTACTTC. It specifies CASSSQRGSYEQYF.

The CDR3 nucleotides are TGTGCCAGCAGTCAGGGCTGGGGGGCAGATACGCAGTATTTT. Its protein is CASSQGWGADTQYF. The V call is TRBV25-1, the J call TRBJ2-3; tentative D call: TRBD2 (6 bases). The CDR3 is 14 amino acids. Trimming stripped 5 bases from V and 4 bases from J, with 13 bases between. Germline V gene sequence: CDR1 MGHDK, CDR2 SYGVNS. The variable domain in full, completed from reference TRBV25-1 and TRBJ2-3, reads EADIYQTPRYLVIGTGKKITLECSQTMGHDKMYWYQQDPGMELHLIHYSYGVNSTEKGDLSSESTVSRIRTEHFPLTLESARPSHTSQYLCASSQGWGADTQYFGPGTRLTVL.

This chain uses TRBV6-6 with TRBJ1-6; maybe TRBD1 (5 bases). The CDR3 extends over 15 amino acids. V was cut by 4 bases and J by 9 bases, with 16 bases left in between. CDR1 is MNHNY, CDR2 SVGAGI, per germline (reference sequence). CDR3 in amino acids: CASSSLPDSVSPLHF. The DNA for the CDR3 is TGTGCCAGCAGTTCCCTCCCCGACAGCGTTTCACCCCTCCACTTT.

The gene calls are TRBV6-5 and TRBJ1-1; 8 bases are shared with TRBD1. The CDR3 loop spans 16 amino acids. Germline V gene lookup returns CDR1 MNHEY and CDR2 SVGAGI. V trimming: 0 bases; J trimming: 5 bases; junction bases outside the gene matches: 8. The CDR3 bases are TGTGCCAGCAGTTACTCGGGCAGGGGGCCTTTGACTGAAGCTTTCTTT. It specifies CASSYSGRGPLTEAFF.

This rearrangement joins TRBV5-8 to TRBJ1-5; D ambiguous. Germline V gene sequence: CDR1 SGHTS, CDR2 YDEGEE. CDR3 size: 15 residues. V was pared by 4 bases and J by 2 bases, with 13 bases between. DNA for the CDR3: TGTGCCAGCAGCCTGGACCTAGAGGGCAATCAGCCCCAGCATTTT. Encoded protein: CASSLDLEGNQPQHF.

The CDR3 loop reads CSVERQDSTPLGYTF. The CDR3 coding sequence is TGCAGCGTTGAAAGACAAGACAGCACCCCCTTGGGCTACACCTTC. The chain recombines TRBV29-1 with TRBJ1-2, with D maybe TRBD1 (5 bases). The V and J ends lost 2 bases and 8 bases respectively, with 21 bases between them. The CDR3 has 15 residues. Germline values: CDR1 SQVTM, CDR2 ANQGSEA.